This record looks at one T cell receptor (beta chain) sequence and its context. It was with 60 Vbeta and 13 Jbeta primers that the PCR ran. This table comes from immunoSEQ multiplex PCR, and its TCRdb copy is limited to in-frame clones, with some not included. The sample includes 300,000 or so clones, about 83% of them seen just once. This record belongs to a study of cytomegalovirus exposure and HLA in healthy donors. Germline V CDR1 and CDR2: GTSNPN, SVGIG (reference sequence). The CDR3 loop spans 14 amino acids. After removal of 4 bases from V and 2 bases from J, the junction contained 8 bases not matched to a gene.

The rearrangement links TRBV30 to TRBJ2-7; 7 bases align to TRBD1. The sequenced sample was PBMCs. The receptor's source is a woman aged 40 to 50 in good health and CMV-seropositive. The CDR3 loop is CAWTGQVLTYEQYF. As DNA, the CDR3 is TGTGCCTGGACCGGACAGGTGTTAACCTACGAGCAGTACTTC.